The clone carrying this TCR beta chain appeared a few times. Its specificity is not known. These data belong to a study of post-analysis software for immune sequencing data. Broader study findings: Same-batch preparations were strongly co-clustered by F measure.

Unique molecular identifiers had been added to the TCR beta cDNA libraries. A single record per CDR3 protein comes from TCRdb applying MiXCR to the PCR reads. Here the sample spans about half a million distinct CDR3 sequences, 40% to 55% being singletons. This TCR was recovered from a girl under 18 with multiple sclerosis. Sequencing was performed on blood.

The CDR3 nucleotides read TGCAGCGTTGAAGATCGAGGGGACAGGGGGTCAATCTCTGGGGCCAACGTCCTGACTTTC. Protein product: CSVEDRGDRGSISGANVLTF. The chain carries TRBV29-1 and TRBJ2-6; 11 nucleotides align to TRBD1. Germline CDR1 and CDR2: SQVTM and ANQGSEA. J was trimmed by 0 bases and V by 0 bases; bases with no gene match: 10. The CDR3 totals 20 residues.